The text below deals with one T cell receptor (beta chain). Its antigen is unknown. Trimming cost V 4 bases and J 4 bases, with 10 bases left between them. Germline-derived CDR1 and CDR2 are LNHDA and SQIVND (reference sequence). The CDR3 is 13 amino acids. TCRdb passed the reads through MiXCR, listing each CDR3 protein once. Among fewer than 700,000 distinct CDR3 sequences listed, less than 25% were seen once. These data are taken from a study of T cell repertoires in cytomegalovirus infection. Study information: Public TCR beta signature analysis indicated the presence of both CMV infection and matching HLA type.

Study-level points and caveats: The ex vivo response was dominated by HLA-C-restricted CMV-specific TCR beta clonotypes. The cumulative frequency of public TCR beta families identified carriers of CMV plus the relevant HLA.

The TCR sequence derives from a human donor in good health (CMV status not recorded). Some clones in this sample may be carry-over from other donors' samples. The chain joins TRBV19 to TRBJ1-2; maybe TRBD1 (6 bases). The sequenced sample was CD8+ T cells from PBMCs. This CDR3 reads CASSTGVLYGYTF. The CDR3 DNA reads TGTGCCAGTAGTACAGGGGTCCTCTATGGCTACACCTTC.